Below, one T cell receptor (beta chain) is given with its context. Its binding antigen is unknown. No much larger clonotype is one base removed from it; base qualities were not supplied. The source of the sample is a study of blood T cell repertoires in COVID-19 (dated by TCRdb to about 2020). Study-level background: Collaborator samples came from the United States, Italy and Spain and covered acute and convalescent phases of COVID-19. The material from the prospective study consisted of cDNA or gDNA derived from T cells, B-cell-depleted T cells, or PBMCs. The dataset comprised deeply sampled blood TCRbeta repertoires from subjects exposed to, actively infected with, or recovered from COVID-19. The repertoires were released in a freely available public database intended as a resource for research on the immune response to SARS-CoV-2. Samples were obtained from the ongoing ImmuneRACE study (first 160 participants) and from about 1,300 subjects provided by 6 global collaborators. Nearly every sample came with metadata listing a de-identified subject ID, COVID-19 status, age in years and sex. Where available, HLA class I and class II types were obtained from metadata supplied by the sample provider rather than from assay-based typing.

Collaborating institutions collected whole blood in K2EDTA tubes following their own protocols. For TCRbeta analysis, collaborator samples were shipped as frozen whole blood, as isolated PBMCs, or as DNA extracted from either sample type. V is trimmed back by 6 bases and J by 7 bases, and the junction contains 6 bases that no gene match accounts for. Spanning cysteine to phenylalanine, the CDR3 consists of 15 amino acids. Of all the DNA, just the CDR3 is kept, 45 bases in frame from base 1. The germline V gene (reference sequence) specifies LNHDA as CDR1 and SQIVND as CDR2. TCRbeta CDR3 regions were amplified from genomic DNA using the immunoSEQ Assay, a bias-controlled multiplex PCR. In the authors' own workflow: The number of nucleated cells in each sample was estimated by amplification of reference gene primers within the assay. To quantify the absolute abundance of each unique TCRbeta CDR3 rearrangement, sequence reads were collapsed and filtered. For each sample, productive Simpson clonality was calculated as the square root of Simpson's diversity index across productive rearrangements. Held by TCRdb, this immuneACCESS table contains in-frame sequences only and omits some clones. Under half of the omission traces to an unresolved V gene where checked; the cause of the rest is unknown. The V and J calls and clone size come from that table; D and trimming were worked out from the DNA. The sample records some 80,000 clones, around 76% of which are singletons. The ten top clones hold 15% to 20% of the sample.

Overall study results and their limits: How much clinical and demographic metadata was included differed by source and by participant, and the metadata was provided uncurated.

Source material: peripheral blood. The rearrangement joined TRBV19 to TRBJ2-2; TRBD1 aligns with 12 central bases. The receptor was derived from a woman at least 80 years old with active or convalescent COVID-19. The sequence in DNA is TGTGCCAGTAGAGCGGGACAGGGGGCTGTCGGGGAGCTGTTTTTT. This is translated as CASRAGQGAVGELFF.